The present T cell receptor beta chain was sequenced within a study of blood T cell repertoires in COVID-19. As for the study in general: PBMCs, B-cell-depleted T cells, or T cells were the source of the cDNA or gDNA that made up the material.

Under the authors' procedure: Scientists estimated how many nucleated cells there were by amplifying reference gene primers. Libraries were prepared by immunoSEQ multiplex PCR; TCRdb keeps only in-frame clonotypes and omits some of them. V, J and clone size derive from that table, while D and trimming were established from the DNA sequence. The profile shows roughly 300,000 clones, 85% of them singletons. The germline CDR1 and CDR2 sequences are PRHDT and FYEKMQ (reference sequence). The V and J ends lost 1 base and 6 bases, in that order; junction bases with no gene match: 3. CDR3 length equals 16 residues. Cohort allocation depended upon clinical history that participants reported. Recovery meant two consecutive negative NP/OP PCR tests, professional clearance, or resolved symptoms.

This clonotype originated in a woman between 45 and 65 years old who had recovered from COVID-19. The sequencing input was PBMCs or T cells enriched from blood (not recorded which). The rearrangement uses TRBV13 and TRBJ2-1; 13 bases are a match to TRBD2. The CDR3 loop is CASSLVTSGGANEQFF. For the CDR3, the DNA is TGTGCCAGCAGCTTAGTTACTAGCGGGGGGGCCAATGAGCAGTTCTTC. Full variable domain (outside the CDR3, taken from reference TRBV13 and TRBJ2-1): AAGVIQSPRHLIKEKRETATLKCYPIPRHDTVYWYQQGPGQDPQFLISFYEKMQSDKGSIPDRFSAQQFSDYHSELNMSSLELGDSALYFCASSLVTSGGANEQFFGPGTRLTVL.